This T cell receptor (beta chain) was identified during a study of molecular identifiers for immune sequencing clone quantification. Preparation of naive CD8 libraries involved 20,000 to 1,000,000 sorted cells and 10%, 30% or 50% RNA. CD8+CD4-CCR7+CD45RA+ cells were sorted as naive CD8 T cells. Bulk TCR libraries were made with methods that had been previously described and with listed TCR primers. A single record per CDR3 protein comes from TCRdb applying MiXCR to the PCR reads. The profile shows some 320,000 distinct CDR3 sequences, roughly a quarter of them singletons. Overall study results and limits: Barcode collisions between identical TCR molecules could shrink estimates of highly expanded clone sizes.

In the case of this clonotype: Its antigen is still unknown.

This TCR came from a human donor in good health. Some libraries in this study had Jurkat cell RNA spiked in. The sequencing input was naive CD8+ T cells from blood, with Jurkat cell RNA spiked in. Subset noted: FACS-sorted CD8+CD4-CCR7+CD45RA+ naive T cells.

CDR3 amino acids: CASSLGRLQGFANTGELFF. The CDR3 DNA follows: TGTGCCAGCAGCTTAGGCCGTCTTCAGGGGTTCGCGAACACCGGGGAGCTGTTTTTT. The J gene is TRBJ2-2, the V gene TRBV13; D may be TRBD1 (6 bases). The CDR3 has 19 residues. Germline V CDR1 and CDR2: PRHDT, FYEKMQ (reference sequence). Trimming shortened V by 0 bases and J by 0 bases, and 17 bases separated the two germline ends. The full variable domain, its missing parts supplied by reference TRBV13 and TRBJ2-2, is AAGVIQSPRHLIKEKRETATLKCYPIPRHDTVYWYQQGPGQDPQFLISFYEKMQSDKGSIPDRFSAQQFSDYHSELNMSSLELGDSALYFCASSLGRLQGFANTGELFFGEGSRLTVL.